Listed below are T cell receptor beta chains from one sample, sequenced in a study of shared clonotypes between healthy human individuals. Assay used: immunoSEQ multiplex PCR; TCRdb lists only in-frame clones, some missing. In the table there are about 560,000 clones, just over 75% of which are singletons. The sample consisted of PBMCs. The receptors come from a woman aged 35 to 49 in good health. Some clones in this sample may be carry-over from other donors' samples. Each CDR3 is given with its conserved first and last residue.

j_call v_call cdr3_aa
TRBJ2-1 TRBV2 CASSGGSYNEQFF
TRBJ1-2 TRBV28 CASRPSGGINYGYTF
TRBJ2-1 TRBV7-6 CASSLIGGQGEQFF
TRBJ2-7 TRBV2 CASSGWGNYEQYF
TRBJ2-7 TRBV7-8 CASTNNRGAYEQYF
TRBJ2-7 TRBV10-3 CATRETGYEQYF
TRBJ2-7 TRBV5-5 CASSFGALVHEQYF
TRBJ2-5 TRBV5-6 CASILRGIQETQYF
TRBJ2-6 TRBV5-4 CGYDSGANVLTF
TRBJ2-1 TRBV27 CASSSPLTDNEQFF
TRBJ2-7 TRBV30 CAWRPGGNYEQYF
TRBJ1-3 TRBV27 CASSLSGGAGGNTIYF
TRBJ1-1 TRBV18 CASSQDRANTEAFF
TRBJ2-1 TRBV18 CASSPPGTGYNEQFF
TRBJ2-3 TRBV7-2 CASSPGLASDTQYF
TRBJ2-5 TRBV7-7 CASSLGRGSQETQYF
TRBJ2-7 TRBV6-6 CASSYNRQIEQYF
TRBJ1-1 TRBV5-6 CASSGVTSLSEAFF
TRBJ1-1 TRBV5-1 CASSSVRDSEAFF
TRBJ1-5 TRBV18 CASSPATGALQPQHF
TRBJ1-2 TRBV7-3 CASSLTGTSLYGYTF
- TRBV5-6 CASSLSRQPYEQYF
TRBJ1-2 TRBV29-1 CSVASGGGGYTF
TRBJ2-7 TRBV30 CAWTRRTSGYEQYF
TRBJ1-2 TRBV10-3 CAISESAVMVGGYTF
TRBJ1-5 TRBV6-1 CASSETGVGQPQHF
TRBJ1-4 TRBV15 CATSRYTREKLFF
TRBJ1-2 TRBV7-8 CASSQRGVGGYTF
TRBJ2-7 TRBV30 CAWDPGQGVGEQYF
TRBJ2-2 TRBV19 CASSSRSSTGELFF
TRBJ2-3 TRBV30 CAGHAGVADTQYF
TRBJ2-7 TRBV5-1 CASRPSTLASYEQYF
TRBJ2-7 TRBV13 CASSFLPGPTGREQYF
TRBJ1-1 TRBV28 CASSLTVTNTEAFF
TRBJ1-1 TRBV30 CAWSPPYTEAFF
TRBJ2-3 TRBV28 CATTPLAGDTDTQYF
TRBJ1-1 TRBV20-1 CSASVSPAFF
TRBJ1-2 TRBV11-2 CASSSSPGQGTLNYGYTF
TRBJ2-7 TRBV7-2 CASSRSGFVEYEQYF
TRBJ1-3 TRBV18 CASSPQGLVNTIYF
TRBJ2-3 TRBV5-1 CASSLPQLAGFTDTQYF
TRBJ2-2 TRBV5-1 CASSGRGDTGELFF
TRBJ1-5 TRBV7-9 CASSKGTGDRSNQPQHF
TRBJ2-7 TRBV6-6 CASSVTGVYEQYF
TRBJ2-7 TRBV2 CASSRETYEQYF
TRBJ2-3 TRBV4-2 CASSQEQLASYTDTQYF
TRBJ1-5 TRBV7-9 CASSGGGHQPQHF
TRBJ1-5 TRBV30 CAWSLDLSNQPQHF
TRBJ2-7 TRBV11-2 CASSLGGDRSYEQYF
TRBJ2-2 TRBV7-6 CASMRIGLAGGPGGELFF